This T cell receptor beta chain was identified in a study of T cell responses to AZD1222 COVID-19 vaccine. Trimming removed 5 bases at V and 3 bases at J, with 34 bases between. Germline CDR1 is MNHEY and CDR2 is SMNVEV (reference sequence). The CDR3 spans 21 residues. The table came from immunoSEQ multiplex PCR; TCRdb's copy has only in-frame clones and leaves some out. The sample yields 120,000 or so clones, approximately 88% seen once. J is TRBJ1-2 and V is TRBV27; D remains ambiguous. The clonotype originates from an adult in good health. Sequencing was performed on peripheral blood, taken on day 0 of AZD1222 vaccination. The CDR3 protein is CASSLEPLSFRRDSGDYGYTF. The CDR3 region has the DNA TGTGCCAGCAGTCTAGAACCCTTATCTTTTCGGAGAGATAGTGGGGACTATGGCTACACCTTC.